These T cell receptor beta chains were read from a single sample in a study of blood T cell repertoires in COVID-19. Clones were sequenced by immunoSEQ multiplex PCR, and TCRdb holds only the in-frame ones, with some missing. The repertoire holds more than 35,000 clones, roughly 88% seen once, with 2% to 2.5% in the top ten. Sequenced input: peripheral blood. The receptors derive from a human donor in a cohort sampled during active COVID-19. Both conserved end residues are part of each CDR3. D genes are given only for firm matches. Size tells how often a clone was seen (once, few, many) or the class of an expanded clone, and some rows leave it out.

clone size: -; V gene: TRBV12-5; J gene: TRBJ2-5; D gene: -; CDR3 length: 16; CDR3 protein: CASGLVTMGGEETQYF; CDR3 DNA: TGTGCTAGTGGTTTGGTAACGATGGGCGGGGAAGAGACCCAGTACTTC
clone size: once; V gene: TRBV19; J gene: TRBJ2-2; D gene: -; CDR3 length: 13; CDR3 protein: CATVDANTGELFF; CDR3 DNA: TGTGCTACAGTAGACGCGAACACCGGGGAGCTGTTTTTT
clone size: -; V gene: TRBV11-3; J gene: TRBJ2-7; D gene: -; CDR3 length: 11; CDR3 protein: CASSDGGEQYF; CDR3 DNA: TGTGCCAGCAGCGACGGAGGCGAGCAGTACTTC
clone size: medium-sized; V gene: TRBV3-1/TRBV3-2; J gene: TRBJ1-2; D gene: TRBD1; CDR3 length: 15; CDR3 protein: CASSQEPDRAYGYTF; CDR3 DNA: TGTGCCAGCAGCCAAGAGCCCGACAGGGCCTATGGCTACACCTTC
clone size: -; V gene: TRBV5-1; J gene: TRBJ2-7; D gene: -; CDR3 length: 13; CDR3 protein: CASRSRVSNEQYF; CDR3 DNA: TGCGCCAGCAGATCCAGGGTCTCCAACGAGCAGTACTTC
clone size: medium-sized; V gene: TRBV4-2; J gene: TRBJ2-7; D gene: TRBD1; CDR3 length: 17; CDR3 protein: CASSQDSGTGLTYEQYF; CDR3 DNA: TGTGCCAGCAGCCAAGATTCGGGGACAGGGCTAACCTACGAGCAGTACTTC
clone size: -; V gene: TRBV5-4; J gene: TRBJ2-7; D gene: -; CDR3 length: 14; CDR3 protein: CASSVAGWTYEQYF; CDR3 DNA: TGTGCCAGCAGCGTGGCAGGCTGGACCTACGAGCAGTACTTC
clone size: -; V gene: TRBV29-1; J gene: TRBJ2-3; D gene: -; CDR3 length: 12; CDR3 protein: CSVLPTSDTQYF; CDR3 DNA: TGCAGCGTTCTTCCGACTTCAGATACGCAGTATTTT
clone size: -; V gene: TRBV30; J gene: TRBJ2-7; D gene: -; CDR3 length: 12; CDR3 protein: CACDGGSYEQYF; CDR3 DNA: TGTGCCTGTGACGGAGGTTCCTACGAGCAGTACTTC
clone size: -; V gene: TRBV9; J gene: TRBJ2-1; D gene: TRBD1; CDR3 length: 15; CDR3 protein: CASTRGGQGDGEQFF; CDR3 DNA: TGTGCCAGCACCAGAGGTGGGCAGGGGGACGGTGAGCAGTTCTTC
clone size: -; V gene: TRBV7-6; J gene: TRBJ2-5; D gene: TRBD1; CDR3 length: 15; CDR3 protein: CASSLVRGPAQTQYF; CDR3 DNA: TGTGCCAGCAGCTTAGTGAGGGGGCCCGCCCAGACCCAGTACTTC
clone size: -; V gene: TRBV28; J gene: TRBJ2-3; D gene: -; CDR3 length: 15; CDR3 protein: CASSSPTVAADTQYF; CDR3 DNA: TGTGCCAGCAGTTCTCCGACTGTAGCGGCAGATACGCAGTATTTT
clone size: -; V gene: TRBV11-1; J gene: TRBJ2-1; D gene: TRBD1; CDR3 length: 15; CDR3 protein: CASSSGQGAGDEQFF; CDR3 DNA: TGTGCCAGCAGCAGTGGACAGGGGGCTGGGGATGAGCAGTTCTTC
clone size: -; V gene: TRBV2; J gene: TRBJ1-5; D gene: TRBD1; CDR3 length: 13; CDR3 protein: CASREGANQPQHF; CDR3 DNA: TGTGCCAGCAGGGAGGGGGCGAATCAGCCCCAGCATTTT
clone size: -; V gene: TRBV27; J gene: TRBJ2-7; D gene: TRBD1; CDR3 length: 14; CDR3 protein: CASSLGQGNNEQYF; CDR3 DNA: TGTGCCAGCAGTTTAGGACAGGGGAACAACGAGCAGTACTTC
clone size: -; V gene: TRBV3-1/TRBV3-2; J gene: TRBJ1-3; D gene: -; CDR3 length: 14; CDR3 protein: CASSQGASGNTIYF; CDR3 DNA: TGTGCCAGCAGCCAGGGAGCCTCTGGAAACACCATATATTTT
clone size: -; V gene: TRBV5-5; J gene: TRBJ2-6; D gene: TRBD2; CDR3 length: 19; CDR3 protein: CASSRRTSGGLSGANVLTF; CDR3 DNA: TGTGCCAGCAGCAGAAGGACTAGCGGGGGGTTATCTGGGGCCAACGTCCTGACTTTC
clone size: -; V gene: TRBV9; J gene: TRBJ2-3; D gene: TRBD2; CDR3 length: 16; CDR3 protein: CASSAGLAETTDTQYF; CDR3 DNA: TGTGCCAGCAGCGCCGGACTAGCGGAGACCACAGATACGCAGTATTTT
clone size: -; V gene: TRBV7-9; J gene: TRBJ1-2; D gene: -; CDR3 length: 14; CDR3 protein: CASSLERGGYGYTF; CDR3 DNA: TGTGCCAGCAGCTTAGAAAGAGGGGGCTATGGCTACACCTTC
clone size: -; V gene: TRBV3-1/TRBV3-2; J gene: TRBJ2-5; D gene: -; CDR3 length: 14; CDR3 protein: CASSQPANQETQYF; CDR3 DNA: TGTGCCAGCAGCCAACCAGCGAATCAAGAGACCCAGTACTTC
clone size: -; V gene: TRBV5-1; J gene: TRBJ1-4; D gene: TRBD1; CDR3 length: 17; CDR3 protein: CASSLRGQGATNEKLFF; CDR3 DNA: TGCGCCAGCAGCTTGCGGGGACAGGGAGCAACTAATGAAAAACTGTTTTTT
clone size: -; V gene: TRBV18; J gene: TRBJ2-3; D gene: TRBD2; CDR3 length: 15; CDR3 protein: CASSSLAGRTDTQYF; CDR3 DNA: TGTGCCAGCTCTTCGCTAGCGGGGCGCACAGATACGCAGTATTTT